The TCR beta chain under discussion was sequenced for a study of shared clonotypes between healthy human individuals. Study-wide results and limits: Tissues were not sampled, only blood, and their repertoires likely differ.

Trimming at V came to 3 bases and at J to 3 bases, leaving 1 base not matched to a gene. Germline V lookup: CDR1 MNHEY, CDR2 SMNVEV (reference sequence). This CDR3 is 13 amino acids long. It was across several immunoSEQ plates that each subset's genomic DNA was evenly split. Sorted-subset replicate PCRs used around 200 ng of genomic DNA. This amount corresponded to some 30,000 T cell genomes. Clones were read by immunoSEQ multiplex PCR, and TCRdb kept only the in-frame ones, dropping some. The sample lists about 2 million clones, approximately 94% occurring once. CD8 cells regarded as naive lacked CD45RO, were positively chosen for CCR7, and omitted terminally differentiated effector memory CD45RA+ cells. Notes on this clone: Its target is unknown. Additional DNA sequences in this sample encode the identical CDR3.

The material sequenced was naive CD8+ T cells sorted from blood. The sequence was obtained from a man aged 18 to 30 in good health. The V call is TRBV27, the J call TRBJ2-7, with 8 nucleotides matching TRBD1. This CDR3 reads CASSFGQGYEQYF. The CDR3 nucleotides read TGTGCCAGCAGTTTTGGACAGGGCTACGAGCAGTACTTC.